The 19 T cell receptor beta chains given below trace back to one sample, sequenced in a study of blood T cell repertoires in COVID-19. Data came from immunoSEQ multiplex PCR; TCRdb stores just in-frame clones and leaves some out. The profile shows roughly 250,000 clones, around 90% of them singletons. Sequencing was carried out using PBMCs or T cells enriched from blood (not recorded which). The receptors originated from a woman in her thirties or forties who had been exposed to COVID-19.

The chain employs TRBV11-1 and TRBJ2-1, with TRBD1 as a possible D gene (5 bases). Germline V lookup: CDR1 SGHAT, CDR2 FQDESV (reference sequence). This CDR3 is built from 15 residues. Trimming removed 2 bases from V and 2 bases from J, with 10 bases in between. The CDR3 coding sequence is TGTGCCAGCAGCTTATCACCAGGGACCTACAATGAGCAGTTCTTC. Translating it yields CASSLSPGTYNEQFF.

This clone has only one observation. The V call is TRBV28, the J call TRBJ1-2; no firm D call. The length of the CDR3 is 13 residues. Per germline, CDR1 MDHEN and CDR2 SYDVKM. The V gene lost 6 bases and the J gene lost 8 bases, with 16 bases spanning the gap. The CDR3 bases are TGTGCCAGCAGGAGCGGAGCCGTTATGGGCTACACCTTC. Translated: CASRSGAVMGYTF.

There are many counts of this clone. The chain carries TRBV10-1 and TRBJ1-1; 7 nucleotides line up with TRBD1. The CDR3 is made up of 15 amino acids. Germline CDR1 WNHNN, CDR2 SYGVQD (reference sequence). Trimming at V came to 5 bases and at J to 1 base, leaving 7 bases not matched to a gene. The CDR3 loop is CASSPDRLPNTEAFF. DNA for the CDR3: TGCGCCAGCAGTCCGGACAGGCTGCCGAACACTGAAGCTTTCTTT.

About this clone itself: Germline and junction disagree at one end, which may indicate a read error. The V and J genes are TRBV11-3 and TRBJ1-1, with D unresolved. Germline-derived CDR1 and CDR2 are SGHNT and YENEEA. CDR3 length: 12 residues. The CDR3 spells CASSSGGTEAFF. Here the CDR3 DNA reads TGTGCCAGTAGCTCGGGCGGGACTGAAGCTTTCTTT.

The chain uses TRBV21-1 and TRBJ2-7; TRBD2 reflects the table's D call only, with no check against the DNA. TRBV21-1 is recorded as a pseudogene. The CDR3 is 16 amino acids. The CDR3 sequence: CASRVGRTSGTYEQYV. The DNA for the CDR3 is TGTGCCAGCAGAGTTGGTAGGACTAGCGGGACCTACGAGCAGTACGTC.

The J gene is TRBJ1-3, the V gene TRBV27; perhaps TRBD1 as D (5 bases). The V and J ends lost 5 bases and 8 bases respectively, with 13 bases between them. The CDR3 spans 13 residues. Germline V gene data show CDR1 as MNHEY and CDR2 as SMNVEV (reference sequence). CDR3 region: CASSLRGSDTIYF. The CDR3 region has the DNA TGTGCCAGCAGTCTCCGGGGGTCAGACACCATATATTTT.

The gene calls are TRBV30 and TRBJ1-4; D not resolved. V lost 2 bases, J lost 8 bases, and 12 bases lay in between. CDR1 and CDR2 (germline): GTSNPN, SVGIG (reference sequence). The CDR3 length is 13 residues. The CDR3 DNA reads TGTGCCTGGAGTAACGGGGTTGGGGAAAAACTGTTTTTT. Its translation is CAWSNGVGEKLFF.

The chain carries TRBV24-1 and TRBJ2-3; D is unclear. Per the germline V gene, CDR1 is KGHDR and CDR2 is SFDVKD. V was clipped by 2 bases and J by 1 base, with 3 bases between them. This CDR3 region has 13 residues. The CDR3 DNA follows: TGTGCCACCAGTGATTCCGGCACAGATACGCAGTATTTT. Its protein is CATSDSGTDTQYF.

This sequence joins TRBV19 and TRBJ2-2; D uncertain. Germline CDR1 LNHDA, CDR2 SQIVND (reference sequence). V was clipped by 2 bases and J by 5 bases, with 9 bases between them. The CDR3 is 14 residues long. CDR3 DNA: TGTGCCAGTAGTATACGCGGCGGTACCGGGGAGCTGTTTTTT. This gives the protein CASSIRGGTGELFF.

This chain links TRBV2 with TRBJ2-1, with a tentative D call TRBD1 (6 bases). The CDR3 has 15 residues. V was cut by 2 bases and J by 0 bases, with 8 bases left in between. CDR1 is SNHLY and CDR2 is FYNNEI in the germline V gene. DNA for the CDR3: TGTGCCAGCAGTGAACAGGGGAGCTCCTACAATGAGCAGTTCTTC. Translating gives CASSEQGSSYNEQFF.

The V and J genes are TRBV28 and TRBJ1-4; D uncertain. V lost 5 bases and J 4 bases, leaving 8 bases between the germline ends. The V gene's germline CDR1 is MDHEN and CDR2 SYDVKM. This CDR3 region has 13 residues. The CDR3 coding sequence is TGTGCCAGCAGTCTAGCTCTTAATGAAAAACTGTTTTTT. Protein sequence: CASSLALNEKLFF.

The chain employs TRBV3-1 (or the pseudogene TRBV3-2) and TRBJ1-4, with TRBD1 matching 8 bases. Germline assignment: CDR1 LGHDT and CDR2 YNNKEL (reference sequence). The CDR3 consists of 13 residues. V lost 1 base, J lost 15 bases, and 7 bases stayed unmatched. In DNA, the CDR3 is TGTGCCAGCAGCCAAGGCGGACAGGGAAATGTGTTTTTT. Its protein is CASSQGGQGNVFF.

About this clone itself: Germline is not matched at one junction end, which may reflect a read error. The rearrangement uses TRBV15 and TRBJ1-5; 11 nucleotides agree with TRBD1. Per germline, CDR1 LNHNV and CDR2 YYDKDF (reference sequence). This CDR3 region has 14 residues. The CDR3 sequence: CATSRTGGKQPQHF. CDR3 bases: TGTGCCACCAGCCGGACAGGGGGCAAACAGCCCCAGCATTTT.

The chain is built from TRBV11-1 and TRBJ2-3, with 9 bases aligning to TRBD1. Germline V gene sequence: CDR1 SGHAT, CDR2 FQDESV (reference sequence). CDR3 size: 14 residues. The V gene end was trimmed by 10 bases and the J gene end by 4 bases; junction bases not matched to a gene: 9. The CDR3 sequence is CAIRQGEDADTQYF. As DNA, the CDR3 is TGTGCCATCCGACAGGGGGAAGATGCAGATACGCAGTATTTT.

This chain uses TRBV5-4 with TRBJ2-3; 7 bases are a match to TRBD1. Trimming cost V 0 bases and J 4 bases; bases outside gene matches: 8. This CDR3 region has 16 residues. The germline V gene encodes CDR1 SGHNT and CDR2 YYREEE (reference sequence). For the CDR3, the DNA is TGTGCCAGCAGCTTGGGTGGACAGGATTATGCAGATACGCAGTATTTT. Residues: CASSLGGQDYADTQYF.

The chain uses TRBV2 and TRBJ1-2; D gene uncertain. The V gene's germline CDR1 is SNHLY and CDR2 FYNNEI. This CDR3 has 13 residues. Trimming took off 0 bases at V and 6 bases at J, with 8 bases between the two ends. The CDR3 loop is CASSEAHGDGYTF. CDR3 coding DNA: TGTGCCAGCAGTGAAGCGCATGGAGATGGCTACACCTTC.

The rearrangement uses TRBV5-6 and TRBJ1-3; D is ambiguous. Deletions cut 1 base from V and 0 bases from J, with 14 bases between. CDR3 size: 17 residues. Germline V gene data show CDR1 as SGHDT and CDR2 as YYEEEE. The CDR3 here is CASSLMRDATSGNTIYF. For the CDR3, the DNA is TGTGCCAGCAGCTTGATGCGGGATGCAACCTCTGGAAACACCATATATTTT.

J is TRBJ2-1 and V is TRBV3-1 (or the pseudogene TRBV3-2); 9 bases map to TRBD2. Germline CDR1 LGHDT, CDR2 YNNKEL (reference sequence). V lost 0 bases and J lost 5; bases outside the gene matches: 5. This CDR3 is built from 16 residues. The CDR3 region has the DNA TGTGCCAGCAGCCAAGATGAGAGCGGGAGGCACAATGAGCAGTTCTTC. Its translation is CASSQDESGRHNEQFF.

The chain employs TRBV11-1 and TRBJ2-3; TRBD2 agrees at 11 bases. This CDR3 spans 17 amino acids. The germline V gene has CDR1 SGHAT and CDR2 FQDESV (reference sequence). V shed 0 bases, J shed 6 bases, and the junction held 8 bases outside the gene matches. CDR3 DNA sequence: TGTGCCAGCAGCTTAGCGGGCACTAGCGGGGGCGAGGATACGCAGTATTTT. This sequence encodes CASSLAGTSGGEDTQYF.